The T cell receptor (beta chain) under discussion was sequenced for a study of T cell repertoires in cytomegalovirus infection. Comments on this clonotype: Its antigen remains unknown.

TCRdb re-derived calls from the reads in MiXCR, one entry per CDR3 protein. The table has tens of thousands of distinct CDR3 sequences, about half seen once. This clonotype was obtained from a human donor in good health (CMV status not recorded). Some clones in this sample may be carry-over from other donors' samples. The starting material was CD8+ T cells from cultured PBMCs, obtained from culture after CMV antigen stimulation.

CDR3 DNA: TGTGCCAGCAGGACCGACGGGTACCCCTATAGCAATCAGCCCCAGCATTTT. It translates to CASRTDGYPYSNQPQHF. J is TRBJ1-5 and V is TRBV6-1; no clear D. V gave up 6 bases and J gave up 0 bases, with 18 bases separating them. The CDR3 is 17 amino acids. The germline gives CDR1 MNHNS, CDR2 SASEGT.